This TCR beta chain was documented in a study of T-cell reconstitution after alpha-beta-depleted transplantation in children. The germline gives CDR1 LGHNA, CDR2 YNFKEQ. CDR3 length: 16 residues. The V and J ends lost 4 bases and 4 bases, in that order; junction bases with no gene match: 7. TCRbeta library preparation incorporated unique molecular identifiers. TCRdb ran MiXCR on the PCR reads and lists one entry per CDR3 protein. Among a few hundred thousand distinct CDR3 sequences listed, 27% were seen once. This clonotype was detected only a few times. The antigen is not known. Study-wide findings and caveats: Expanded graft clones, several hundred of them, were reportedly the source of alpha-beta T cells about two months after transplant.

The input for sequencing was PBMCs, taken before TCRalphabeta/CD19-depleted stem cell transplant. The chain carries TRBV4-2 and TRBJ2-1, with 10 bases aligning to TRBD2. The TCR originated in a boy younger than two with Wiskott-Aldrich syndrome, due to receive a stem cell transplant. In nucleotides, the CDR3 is TGTGCCAGCAGCCTATCCGGACTAGCGGATTACAATGAGCAGTTCTTC. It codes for CASSLSGLADYNEQFF.